This T cell receptor beta chain was retrieved from a study of vaccination effects on CD4 cells after COVID-19. Scientists isolated CD4+ T cells after an approximately 11-day culture period ended. Two doses of either BNT162b2 or mRNA-1273 were given to each participant. The table lists this clone with a few counts. The antigen is unknown. Sequenced by immunoSEQ multiplex PCR; TCRdb stores in-frame clones only, minus some. Of tens of thousands of clones in the sample, around 69% were seen once. CDR3 length equals 14 residues. Per germline, CDR1 MDHEN and CDR2 SYDVKM. With 6 bases clipped from V and 2 bases from J, the junction kept 3 bases outside the gene matches.

This rearrangement joins TRBV28 to TRBJ1-2, with TRBD1 matching 10 bases. The receptor comes from a human donor who received a COVID-19 vaccine. The specimen was CD4+ T cells from PBMCs cultured without peptide, collected after COVID-19 vaccination. CDR3 protein: CASRRTGGNYGYTF. CDR3 sequence (DNA): TGTGCCAGCAGAAGGACAGGGGGGAACTATGGCTACACCTTC.